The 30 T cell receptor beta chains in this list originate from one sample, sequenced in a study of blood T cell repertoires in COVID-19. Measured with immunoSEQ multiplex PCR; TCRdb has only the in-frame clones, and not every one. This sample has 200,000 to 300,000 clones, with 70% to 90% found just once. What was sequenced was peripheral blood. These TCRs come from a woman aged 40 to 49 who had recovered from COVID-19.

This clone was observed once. CDR3: CASSPGISETQYF. CDR3 DNA sequence: TGTGCCAGCAGCCCAGGGATTTCGGAGACCCAGTACTTC. The rearrangement uses TRBV7-9 and TRBJ2-5, with a tentative D call TRBD1 (5 bases). The CDR3 spans 13 residues. V lost 5 bases and J lost 5, with 12 bases in between. CDR1 is SEHNR, CDR2 FQNEAQ, per germline (reference sequence).

CDR3 nucleotides: TGTGCCAGCTCACCTATGGGGGGCCAAGAGACCCAGTACTTC. Protein product: CASSPMGGQETQYF. The chain recombines TRBV18 with TRBJ2-5; the D gene is possibly TRBD2 (6 bases). Trimming removed 3 bases at V and 1 base at J, with 9 bases between. This CDR3 has 14 residues. Per the germline V gene, CDR1 is KGHSH and CDR2 is LQKENI. Using reference TRBV18 and TRBJ2-5 for the parts outside the CDR3, the full variable domain is NAGVMQNPRHLVRRRGQEARLRCSPMKGHSHVYWYRQLPEEGLKFMVYLQKENIIDESGMPKERFSAEFPKEGPSILRIQQVVRGDSAAYFCASSPMGGQETQYFGPGTRLLVL.

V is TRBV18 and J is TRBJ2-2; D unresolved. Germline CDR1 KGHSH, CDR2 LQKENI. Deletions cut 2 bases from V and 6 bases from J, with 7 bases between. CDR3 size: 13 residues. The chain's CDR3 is CASSPLAAGELFF. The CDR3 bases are TGTGCCAGCTCACCATTGGCAGCCGGGGAGCTGTTTTTT.

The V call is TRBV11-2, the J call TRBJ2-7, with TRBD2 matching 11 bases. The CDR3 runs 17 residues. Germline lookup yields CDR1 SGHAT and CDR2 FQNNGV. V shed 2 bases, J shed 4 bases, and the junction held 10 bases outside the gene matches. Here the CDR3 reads CASSLPVASGRTYEQYF. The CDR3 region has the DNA TGTGCCAGCAGCTTACCCGTGGCTAGCGGGAGGACATACGAGCAGTACTTC. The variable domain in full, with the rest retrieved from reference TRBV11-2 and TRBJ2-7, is EAGVAQSPRYKIIEKRQSVAFWCNPISGHATLYWYQQILGQGPKLLIQFQNNGVVDDSQLPKDRFSAERLKGVDSTLKIQPAKLEDSAVYLCASSLPVASGRTYEQYFGPGTRLTVT.

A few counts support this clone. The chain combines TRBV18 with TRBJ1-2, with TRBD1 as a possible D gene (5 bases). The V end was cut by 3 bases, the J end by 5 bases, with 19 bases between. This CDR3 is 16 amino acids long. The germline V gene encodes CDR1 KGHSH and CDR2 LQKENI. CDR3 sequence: CASSPPHAGLRYGYTF. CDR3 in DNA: TGTGCCAGCTCACCTCCCCACGCGGGGCTCCGGTATGGCTACACCTTC.

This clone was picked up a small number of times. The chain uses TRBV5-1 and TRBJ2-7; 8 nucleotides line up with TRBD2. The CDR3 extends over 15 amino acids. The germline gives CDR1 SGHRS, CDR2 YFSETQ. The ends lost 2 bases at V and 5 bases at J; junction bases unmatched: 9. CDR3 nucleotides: TGCGCCAGCAGCTTACAGGGACTAGGAACCCACGAGCAGTACTTC. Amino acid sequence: CASSLQGLGTHEQYF.

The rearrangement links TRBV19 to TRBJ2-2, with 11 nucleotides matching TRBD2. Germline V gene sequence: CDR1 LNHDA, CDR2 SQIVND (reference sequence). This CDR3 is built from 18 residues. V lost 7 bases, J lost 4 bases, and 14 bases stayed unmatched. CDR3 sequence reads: CASTPGRTSGRGTGELFF. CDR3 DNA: TGTGCCAGTACCCCGGGTCGGACTAGCGGGCGAGGCACCGGGGAGCTGTTTTTT.

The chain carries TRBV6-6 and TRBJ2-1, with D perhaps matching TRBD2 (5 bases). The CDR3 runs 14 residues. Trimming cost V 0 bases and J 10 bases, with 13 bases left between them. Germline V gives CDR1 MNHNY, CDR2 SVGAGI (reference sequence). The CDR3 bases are TGTGCCAGCAGTTACTCGGGCAGGACGGGGGAGCAGTTCTTC. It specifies CASSYSGRTGEQFF.

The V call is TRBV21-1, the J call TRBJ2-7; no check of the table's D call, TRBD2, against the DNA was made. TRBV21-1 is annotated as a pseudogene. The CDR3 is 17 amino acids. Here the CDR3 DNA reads TGTGCCAGCAGCACCCCGCTAATAGCGGGAGGGCCCTACGAGCAGTACGTC. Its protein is CASSTPLIAGGPYEQYV.

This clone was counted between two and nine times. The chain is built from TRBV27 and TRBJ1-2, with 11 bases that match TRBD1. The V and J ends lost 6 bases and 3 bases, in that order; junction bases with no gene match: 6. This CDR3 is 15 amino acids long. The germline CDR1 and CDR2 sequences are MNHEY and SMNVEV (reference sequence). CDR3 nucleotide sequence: TGTGCCAGCAGAAGGACAGGGGGCTGGGACTATGGCTACACCTTC. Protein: CASRRTGGWDYGYTF.

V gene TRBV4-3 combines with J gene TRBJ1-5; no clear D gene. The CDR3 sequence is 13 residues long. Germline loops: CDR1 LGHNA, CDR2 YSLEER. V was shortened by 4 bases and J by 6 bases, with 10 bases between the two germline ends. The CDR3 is CASSRGQFQPQHF. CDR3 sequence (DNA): TGCGCCAGCAGCCGCGGGCAATTTCAGCCCCAGCATTTT.

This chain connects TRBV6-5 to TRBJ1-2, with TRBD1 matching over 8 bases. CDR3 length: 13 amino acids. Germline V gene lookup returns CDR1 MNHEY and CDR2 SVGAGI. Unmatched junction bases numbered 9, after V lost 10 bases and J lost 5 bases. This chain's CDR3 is CATKRTGPYGYTF. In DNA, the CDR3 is TGTGCCACCAAAAGGACAGGGCCGTATGGCTACACCTTC.

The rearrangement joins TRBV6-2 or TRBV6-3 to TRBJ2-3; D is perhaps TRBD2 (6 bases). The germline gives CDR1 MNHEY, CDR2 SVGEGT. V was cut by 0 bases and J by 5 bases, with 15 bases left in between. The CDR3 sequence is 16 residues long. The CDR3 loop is CASSYSPTSTVDTQYF. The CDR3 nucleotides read TGTGCCAGCAGTTACTCACCGACTAGTACGGTAGATACGCAGTATTTT.

Here the CDR3 DNA reads TGTGCCAGCAGTTCCGCAACGACAGGGGGATTGCACGAGCAGTACTTC. It codes for CASSSATTGGLHEQYF. The J gene is TRBJ2-7, the V gene TRBV6-5; the match to TRBD1 covers 9 bases. This CDR3 is 16 amino acids long. Germline-derived CDR1 and CDR2 are MNHEY and SVGAGI. V gave up 4 bases and J gave up 5 bases; unmatched junction bases: 12.

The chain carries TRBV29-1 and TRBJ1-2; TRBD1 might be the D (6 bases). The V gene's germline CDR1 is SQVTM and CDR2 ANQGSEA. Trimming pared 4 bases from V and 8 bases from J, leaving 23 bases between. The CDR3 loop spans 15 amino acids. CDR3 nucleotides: TGCAGCGTTGGGGTCCGGGACACCGGAGCCGGGGGCTACACCTTC. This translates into CSVGVRDTGAGGYTF.

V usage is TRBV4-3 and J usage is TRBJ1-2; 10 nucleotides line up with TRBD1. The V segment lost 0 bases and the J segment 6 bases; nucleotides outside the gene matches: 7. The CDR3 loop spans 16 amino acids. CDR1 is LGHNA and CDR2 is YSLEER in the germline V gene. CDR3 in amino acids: CASSQEGGGQGNGYTF. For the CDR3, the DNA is TGCGCCAGCAGCCAAGAAGGAGGGGGACAGGGGAATGGCTACACCTTC.

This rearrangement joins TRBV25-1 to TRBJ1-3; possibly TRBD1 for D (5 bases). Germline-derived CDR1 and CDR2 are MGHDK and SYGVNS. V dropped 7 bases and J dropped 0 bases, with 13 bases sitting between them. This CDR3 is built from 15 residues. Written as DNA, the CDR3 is TGTGCCAGCATGGCGGGACTCAGCTCTGGAAACACCATATATTTT. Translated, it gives CASMAGLSSGNTIYF.

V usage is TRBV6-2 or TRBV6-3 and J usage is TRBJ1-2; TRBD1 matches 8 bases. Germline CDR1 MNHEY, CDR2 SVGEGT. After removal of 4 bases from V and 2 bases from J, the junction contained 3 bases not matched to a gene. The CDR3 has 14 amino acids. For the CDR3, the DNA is TGTGCCAGCAGTTCCCGACAGGGGAACTATGGCTACACCTTC. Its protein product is CASSSRQGNYGYTF.

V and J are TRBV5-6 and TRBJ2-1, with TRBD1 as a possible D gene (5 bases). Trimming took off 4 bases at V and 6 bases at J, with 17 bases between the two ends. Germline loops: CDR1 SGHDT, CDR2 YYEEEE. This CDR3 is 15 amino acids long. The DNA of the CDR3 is TGTGCCAGCAGCCCCCCGGGCTCTCAGGGCAATGAGCAGTTCTTC. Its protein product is CASSPPGSQGNEQFF.

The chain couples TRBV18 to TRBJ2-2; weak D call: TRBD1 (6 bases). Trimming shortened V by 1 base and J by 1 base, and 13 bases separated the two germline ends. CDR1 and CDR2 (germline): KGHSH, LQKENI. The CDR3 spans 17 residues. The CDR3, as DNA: TGTGCCAGCTCACCACGGGCTCCGGGACAGAACACCGGGGAGCTGTTTTTT. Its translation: CASSPRAPGQNTGELFF.

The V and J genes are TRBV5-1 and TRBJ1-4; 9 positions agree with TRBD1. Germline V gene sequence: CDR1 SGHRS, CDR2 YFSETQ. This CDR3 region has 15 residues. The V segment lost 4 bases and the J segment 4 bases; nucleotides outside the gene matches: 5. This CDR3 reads CASSTGTGYNEKLFF. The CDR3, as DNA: TGCGCCAGCAGCACCGGGACAGGGTATAATGAAAAACTGTTTTTT.

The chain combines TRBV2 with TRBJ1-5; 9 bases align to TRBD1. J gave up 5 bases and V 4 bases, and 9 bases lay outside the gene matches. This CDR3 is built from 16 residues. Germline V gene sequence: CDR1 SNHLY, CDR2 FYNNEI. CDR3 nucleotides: TGTGCCAGCAGTGCCCGTCTGGGACAGGGCGATCAGCCCCAGCATTTT. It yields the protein CASSARLGQGDQPQHF.

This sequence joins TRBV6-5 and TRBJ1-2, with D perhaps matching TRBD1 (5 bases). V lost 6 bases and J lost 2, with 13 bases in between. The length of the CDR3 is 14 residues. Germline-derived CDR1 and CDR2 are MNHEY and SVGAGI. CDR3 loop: CASSRAGGNYGYTF. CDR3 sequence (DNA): TGTGCCAGCAGCCGGGCTGGGGGGAACTATGGCTACACCTTC.

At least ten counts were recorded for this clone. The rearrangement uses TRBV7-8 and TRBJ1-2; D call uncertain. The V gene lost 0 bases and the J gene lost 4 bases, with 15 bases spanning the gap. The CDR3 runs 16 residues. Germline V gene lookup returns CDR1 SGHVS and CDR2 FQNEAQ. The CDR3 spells CASSLAYWVGSYGYTF. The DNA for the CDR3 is TGTGCCAGCAGCTTAGCGTACTGGGTCGGGAGCTATGGCTACACCTTC. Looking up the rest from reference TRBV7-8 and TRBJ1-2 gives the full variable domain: GAGVSQSPRYKVAKRGQDVALRCDPISGHVSLFWYQQALGQGPEFLTYFQNEAQLDKSGLPSDRFFAERPEGSVSTLKIQRTQQEDSAVYLCASSLAYWVGSYGYTFGSGTRLTVV.

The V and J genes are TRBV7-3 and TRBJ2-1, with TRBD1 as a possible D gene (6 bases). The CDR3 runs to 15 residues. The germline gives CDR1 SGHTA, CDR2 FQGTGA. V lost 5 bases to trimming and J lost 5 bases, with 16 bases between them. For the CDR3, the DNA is TGTGCCAGCAGCCCCCCAGGGGCGTCCAACAATGAGCAGTTCTTC. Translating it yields CASSPPGASNNEQFF.

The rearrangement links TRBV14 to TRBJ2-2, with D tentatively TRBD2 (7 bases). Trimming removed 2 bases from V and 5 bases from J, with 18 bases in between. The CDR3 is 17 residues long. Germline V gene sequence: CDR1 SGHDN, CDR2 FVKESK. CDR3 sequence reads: CASSQPRGAGRTGELFF. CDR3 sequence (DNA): TGTGCCAGCAGCCAACCCCGGGGGGCAGGGCGAACCGGGGAGCTGTTTTTT.

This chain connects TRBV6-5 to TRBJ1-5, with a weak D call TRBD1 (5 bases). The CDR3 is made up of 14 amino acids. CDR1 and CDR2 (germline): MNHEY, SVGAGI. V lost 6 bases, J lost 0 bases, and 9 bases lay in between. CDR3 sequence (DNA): TGTGCCAGCAGCCAGGGAATTAGCAATCAGCCCCAGCATTTT. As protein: CASSQGISNQPQHF.

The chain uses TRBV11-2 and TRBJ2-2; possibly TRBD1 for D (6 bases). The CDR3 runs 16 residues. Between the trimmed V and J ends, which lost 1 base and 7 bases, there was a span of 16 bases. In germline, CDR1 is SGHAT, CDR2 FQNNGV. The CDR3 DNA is TGTGCCAGCAGCTTAGGCCAGGGGACCCTTGGCGGGGAGCTGTTTTTT. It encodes CASSLGQGTLGGELFF.

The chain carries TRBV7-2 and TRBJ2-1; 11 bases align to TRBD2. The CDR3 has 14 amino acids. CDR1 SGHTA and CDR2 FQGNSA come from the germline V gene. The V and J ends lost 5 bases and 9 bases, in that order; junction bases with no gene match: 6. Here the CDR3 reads CASSPRGTSGEQFF. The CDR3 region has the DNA TGTGCCAGCAGCCCCCGTGGGACTAGCGGTGAGCAGTTCTTC. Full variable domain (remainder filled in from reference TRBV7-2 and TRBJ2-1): GAGVSQSPSNKVTEKGKDVELRCDPISGHTALYWYRQSLGQGLEFLIYFQGNSAPDKSGLPSDRFSAERTGGSVSTLTIQRTQQEDSAVYLCASSPRGTSGEQFFGPGTRLTVL.

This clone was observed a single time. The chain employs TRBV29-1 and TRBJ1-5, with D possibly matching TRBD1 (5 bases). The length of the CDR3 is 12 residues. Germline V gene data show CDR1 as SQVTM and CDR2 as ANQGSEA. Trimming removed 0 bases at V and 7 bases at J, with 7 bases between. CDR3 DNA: TGCAGCGTTGAAGATCGGGGGCAGCCCCAGCATTTT. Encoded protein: CSVEDRGQPQHF.